This is a list of T cell receptor beta chains from one sample in a study of shared clonotypes between healthy human individuals. The protocol was immunoSEQ multiplex PCR, while the TCRdb copy is restricted to in-frame clones and leaves out a portion. Of about 230,000 clones listed, 65% are singletons. The sequencing input was memory CD4+ T cells sorted from blood. The receptors shown here come from a man aged 25-40 years in good health. CDR3s include the opening cysteine and the closing phenylalanine or tryptophan. A D gene is named only where the DNA matches it firmly. Expanded clones are given a class, and other clones once, few, many or no size at all.

>.|TRBV6-6|TRBJ1-2|many
TGTGCCAGCAGCCCGGACAGCCCTAACTATGGCTACACCTTC
CASSPDSPNYGYTF
>TRBD2|TRBV5-1|TRBJ2-7|few
TGCGCCAGCAGTTTCCACGGACTAGCGGGGTCCCGCGGGGAGCAGTACTTC
CASSFHGLAGSRGEQYF
>TRBD1|TRBV5-6|TRBJ2-5|many
TGTGCCAGCAGCACGGGACAGGGAGGAGAGACCCAGTACTTC
CASSTGQGGETQYF
>.|TRBV15|TRBJ2-1|few
TGTGCCACCAGCAGAGATGGGGGGTCTGAGCAGTTCTTC
CATSRDGGSEQFF
>.|TRBV5-4|TRBJ2-1|.
TGTGCCAGCAGCCCCCGGGGACCTACCAATGAGCAGTTCTTC
CASSPRGPTNEQFF
>.|TRBV28|TRBJ1-5|.
TGTGCCAGCAGTTTCCCAGGGATGGGCAATCAGCCCCAGCATTTT
CASSFPGMGNQPQHF
>TRBD1|TRBV19|TRBJ1-5|.
TGTGCCAGTAGCCAGGGGGTAGGGCAGCCCCAGCATTTT
CASSQGVGQPQHF
>.|TRBV10-2|TRBJ2-5|many
TGCGCCAGCAGTTTTATCGAAGAGACCCAGTACTTC
CASSFIEETQYF
>.|TRBV14|TRBJ1-2|once
TGTGCCAGCAGCCTTGGATTTCGGTCAGGCTACACCTTC
CASSLGFRSGYTF
>.|TRBV5-4|TRBJ2-1|.
TGTGCCAGCAGCTCGACTACTACCAACAATGAGCAGTTCTTC
CASSSTTTNNEQFF
>TRBD2|TRBV11-2|TRBJ2-1|few
TGTGCCAGCAGCTTAGGGGGACTAGCGGGAGGGAATAAGTTCTTC
CASSLGGLAGGNKFF
>.|TRBV28|TRBJ2-3|few
TGTGCCAGCAGTTTATCAGGGAACCCCCCCCTCACAGATACGCAGTATTTT
CASSLSGNPPLTDTQYF
>.|TRBV5-4|TRBJ1-2|once
TGTGCCAGCAGCGGCTTGTTCGGAGCTAACTATGGCTACACCTTC
CASSGLFGANYGYTF
>TRBD2|TRBV19|TRBJ2-2|.
TGTGCCAGTAGTATACTAGCGGGAAGTAGCACCGGGGAGCTGTTTTTT
CASSILAGSSTGELFF
>.|TRBV10-1|TRBJ2-5|.
TGCGCCAGCAGTTCAGGGCGGAAGGGTCACAAAGAGACCCAGTACTTC
CASSSGRKGHKETQYF